The 5 T cell receptor beta chains below come from one sample, sequenced in a study of shared clonotypes between healthy human individuals. Only in-frame clones appear in the TCRdb table, and some are missing; sequencing was by immunoSEQ multiplex PCR. The sample shows about 2.5 million clones, 85% to 95% of them seen only once. The sample comprised naive CD4+ T cells from PBMCs. This sample's subset: CD45RA+ positively selected. Receptors originate from a man younger than 30 in good health. Some clones in this sample may be carry-over from other donors' samples.

V gene TRBV2 combines with J gene TRBJ2-2; no definite D call. CDR1 SNHLY and CDR2 FYNNEI come from the germline V gene. V lost 6 bases to trimming and J lost 4 bases, with 9 bases between them. The CDR3 runs 13 residues. The CDR3 is CASRVISTGELFF. CDR3 nucleotide sequence: TGTGCCAGCAGAGTAATTAGCACCGGGGAGCTGTTTTTT.

V is TRBV9 and J is TRBJ1-1; no firm D call. Germline V lookup: CDR1 SGDLS, CDR2 YYNGEE. With 0 bases removed from V and 3 bases from J, the gap between germline ends came to 12 bases. This CDR3 comprises 15 residues. The CDR3 DNA follows: TGTGCCAGCAGCGTAGGGAAGTATGACGACACTGAAGCTTTCTTT. Amino acid sequence: CASSVGKYDDTEAFF.

V is TRBV2 and J is TRBJ2-4, with 8 bases lining up with TRBD1. From germline, CDR1 is SNHLY and CDR2 FYNNEI. V lost 6 bases to trimming and J lost 1 base; unmatched junction nucleotides: 5. This CDR3 region has 15 residues. The CDR3 nucleotides are TGTGCCAGCAGCGTAAACAGGGGGGCCAAAAACATTCAGTACTTC. Residues: CASSVNRGAKNIQYF.

The chain uses TRBV30 and TRBJ1-2; D gene ambiguous. V was shortened by 0 bases and J by 8 bases, with 19 bases between the two germline ends. The germline gives CDR1 GTSNPN, CDR2 SVGIG (reference sequence). This CDR3 has 15 amino acids. Here the CDR3 DNA reads TGTGCCTGGAGTGTTTTATTTGGCAGGAAGGACGGCTACACCTTC. This gives the protein CAWSVLFGRKDGYTF.

This chain connects TRBV6-5 to TRBJ1-1; TRBD1 might be the D (6 bases). Per germline, CDR1 MNHEY and CDR2 SVGAGI. The CDR3 is made up of 13 amino acids. V was clipped by 6 bases and J by 7 bases, with 15 bases between them. The CDR3 protein is CASSPATGLEAFF. In nucleotides, the CDR3 is TGTGCCAGCAGCCCAGCGACAGGACTTGAAGCTTTCTTT.